Sequencing of this T cell receptor beta chain was carried out in a study of cytomegalovirus exposure and HLA in healthy donors. For the study at large: There were under 130 million unique TCR beta sequences, drawn from 150 million to 200 million T cells, in an earlier analysis. Whole-study findings and limits: Earlier findings revealed that most TCR beta V segments proved productive either about 87% or about 30% of the time.

The PCR used 60 Vbeta and 13 Jbeta primers. The table came from immunoSEQ multiplex PCR; TCRdb's copy has only in-frame clones and leaves some out. The data show 150,000 to 200,000 clones, around 81% seen once. The CDR3 extends over 13 amino acids. Germline-derived CDR1 and CDR2 are MDHEN and SYDVKM. With V trimmed by 7 bases and J by 4 bases, 5 bases remained unmatched. A word on this clone: Its target is unknown.

The clonotype comes from a young woman in good health and CMV-seropositive. The sample was PBMCs. The V gene is TRBV28, the J gene TRBJ2-3, with TRBD1 matching over 7 bases. The CDR3 reads CASNRQGPDTQYF. The CDR3 DNA reads TGTGCCAGCAATCGACAGGGCCCAGATACGCAGTATTTT.